A single sample is the source of the 23 T cell receptor beta chains below, sequenced in a study of shared clonotypes between healthy human individuals. Clones were sequenced by immunoSEQ multiplex PCR, and TCRdb holds only the in-frame ones, with some missing. The sample has more than 500,000 clones, about 96% seen once. Specimen: naive CD4+ T cells sorted from blood. The sample's subset: CD45RA+ positively selected. These receptor sequences come from a woman between 25 and 40 years old in good health.

This chain joins TRBV19 and TRBJ2-3; D remains ambiguous. From germline, CDR1 is LNHDA and CDR2 SQIVND (reference sequence). V dropped 5 bases and J dropped 5 bases, with 11 bases sitting between them. The length of the CDR3 is 13 residues. CDR3 residues: CASSLRPQDTQYF. The CDR3 coding sequence is TGTGCCAGTAGTCTCCGCCCCCAAGATACGCAGTATTTT.

In the case of this clone: Other DNA sequences of this sample code for an identical CDR3. The chain recombines TRBV19 with TRBJ2-1; 10 bases agree with TRBD2. Germline V lookup: CDR1 LNHDA, CDR2 SQIVND (reference sequence). The CDR3 length is 15 residues. V was clipped by 6 bases and J by 2 bases; unmatched bases: 4. The CDR3 region is CASSRTSGTYNEQFF. CDR3 DNA: TGTGCCAGTAGCAGGACTAGCGGTACCTACAATGAGCAGTTCTTC.

The chain combines TRBV28 with TRBJ2-3; 8 bases map to TRBD2. This CDR3 has 16 residues. V lost 3 bases, J lost 4 bases, and 9 bases stayed unmatched. Germline V gives CDR1 MDHEN, CDR2 SYDVKM. CDR3 DNA: TGTGCCAGCAGTTTTTTGGGAGCGGGAGCGGCAGATACGCAGTATTTT. It encodes CASSFLGAGAADTQYF.

J is TRBJ2-1 and V is TRBV9; 11 bases are a match to TRBD2. The CDR3 covers 15 residues. The V gene end was trimmed by 2 bases and the J gene end by 6 bases; junction bases not matched to a gene: 4. Germline lookup yields CDR1 SGDLS and CDR2 YYNGEE. The CDR3 is CASSVGTSGPNEQFF. In DNA form, the CDR3 reads TGTGCCAGCAGCGTTGGGACTAGCGGACCCAATGAGCAGTTCTTC. Together with reference TRBV9 and TRBJ2-1, the CDR3 gives the full variable domain: DSGVTQTPKHLITATGQRVTLRCSPRSGDLSVYWYQQSLDQGLQFLIQYYNGEERAKGNILERFSAQQFPDLHSELNLSSLELGDSALYFCASSVGTSGPNEQFFGPGTRLTVL.

This sequence joins TRBV18 and TRBJ2-2; 13 bases agree with TRBD2. Germline V gene data show CDR1 as KGHSH and CDR2 as LQKENI. The trim removed 4 bases at V and 5 bases at J, leaving 4 bases unmatched. The CDR3 length is 16 residues. CDR3 protein: CASSLGLAGVTGELFF. Here the CDR3 DNA reads TGTGCCAGCTCACTCGGACTAGCGGGAGTTACCGGGGAGCTGTTTTTT.

The chain joins TRBV6-5 to TRBJ1-2; D not certain. The CDR3 extends over 14 amino acids. V was trimmed by 6 bases and J by 4 bases, leaving 15 bases between them. CDR1 and CDR2 (germline): MNHEY, SVGAGI. The CDR3 DNA follows: TGTGCCAGCAGCCGGGATGGACCTTTCTATGGCTACACCTTC. Amino acids: CASSRDGPFYGYTF.

The chain employs TRBV4-1 and TRBJ1-5, with D perhaps matching TRBD1 (5 bases). CDR3 size: 17 residues. Deletions cut 0 bases from V and 4 bases from J, with 16 bases between. Germline V gene data show CDR1 as MGHRA and CDR2 as YSYEKL. The CDR3 reads CASSQEPPQVVNQPQHF. The CDR3 region has the DNA TGCGCCAGCAGCCAAGAACCCCCACAGGTGGTGAATCAGCCCCAGCATTTT.

The J gene is TRBJ2-7, the V gene TRBV5-4; D may match TRBD1 or TRBD2 (5 bases each). From germline, CDR1 is SGHNT and CDR2 YYREEE (reference sequence). The CDR3 extends over 14 amino acids. Trimming took 4 bases from V and 0 from J, leaving 11 bases between them. This chain's CDR3 is CASSPRGSSYEQYF. The CDR3 DNA reads TGTGCCAGCAGCCCTCGGGGCTCCTCCTACGAGCAGTACTTC.

The V and J genes are TRBV5-4 and TRBJ1-2; D remains ambiguous. The CDR3 is 14 residues long. The germline V and J ends were trimmed by 5 bases and 6 bases, with 17 bases remaining between them. CDR1 and CDR2 (germline): SGHNT, YYREEE (reference sequence). The CDR3 coding sequence is TGTGCCAGCAGGCTACCCGGAGCCCTCCATGGCTACACCTTC. Protein: CASRLPGALHGYTF.

Only one count was recorded for this clone. This chain joins TRBV2 and TRBJ1-4, with D uncertain. Germline V CDR1 and CDR2: SNHLY, FYNNEI. V was trimmed by 7 bases and J by 3 bases, leaving 12 bases between them. The CDR3 is made up of 14 amino acids. DNA for the CDR3: TGTGCCAGCACAGAGGGAAGGGCTAATGAAAAACTGTTTTTT. This encodes CASTEGRANEKLFF.

The V call is TRBV9, the J call TRBJ1-3, with D hard to call. The CDR3 sequence is 13 residues long. The germline V gene has CDR1 SGDLS and CDR2 YYNGEE. The ends were cut back, 1 base at V and 4 bases at J, with 6 bases in the middle. The CDR3 nucleotides are TGTGCCAGCAGCGTATTTGGGGGAAACACCATATATTTT. Translated: CASSVFGGNTIYF.

Points on this clone: This same CDR3 is encoded by further DNA sequences in the sample. V and J are TRBV5-1 and TRBJ1-5; D unclear. V lost 0 bases, J lost 4 bases, and 5 bases lay in between. CDR3 size: 13 residues. The germline V gene encodes CDR1 SGHRS and CDR2 YFSETQ. The CDR3 DNA sequence: TGCGCCAGCAGCTTGGACGGGAATCAGCCCCAGCATTTT. The encoded protein is CASSLDGNQPQHF.

The gene calls are TRBV4-1 and TRBJ2-5; 7 nucleotides match TRBD2. The germline V gene has CDR1 MGHRA and CDR2 YSYEKL. The CDR3 is 15 residues long. The V gene end was trimmed by 0 bases and the J gene end by 5 bases; junction bases not matched to a gene: 6. The CDR3 bases are TGCGCCAGCAGCCAAGATTGGGGGAGGGCGGAGACCCAGTACTTC. Its protein product is CASSQDWGRAETQYF.

This rearrangement joins TRBV9 to TRBJ2-5; 8 positions agree with TRBD2. Matching the DNA end better, TRBJ2-7 makes the J call doubtful. The germline V gene encodes CDR1 SGDLS and CDR2 YYNGEE. The CDR3 loop spans 15 amino acids. CDR3 nucleotides: TGTGCCAGCAGCGTAGATATTAGCGGGGCCTACGAGCAGTACTTC. Protein product: CASSVDISGAYEQYF.

This clone came up once. The chain joins TRBV18 to TRBJ2-5; TRBD2 aligns across 7 bases. Germline V gene sequence: CDR1 KGHSH, CDR2 LQKENI. The CDR3 totals 15 residues. V shed 5 bases and J 4 bases; nucleotides not matched to a gene: 10. As DNA, the CDR3 is TGTGCCAGCTCAGCACTTCCCCCGGGGGGAGAGACCCAGTACTTC. Encoded protein: CASSALPPGGETQYF.

This clone came up once. V gene TRBV5-1 combines with J gene TRBJ1-2; 9 bases match TRBD1. The length of the CDR3 is 14 residues. The germline gives CDR1 SGHRS, CDR2 YFSETQ. Losses at the gene ends were 5 bases for V and 8 bases for J; bases not matched to a gene: 10. CDR3 protein: CASRPSYRGRGYTF. The CDR3 region has the DNA TGCGCCAGCAGGCCATCATACAGGGGGCGCGGCTACACCTTC.

The CDR3 nucleotides are TGTGCCAGCAGCACCCTCACAGGGGCCTACACTGAAGCTTTCTTT. Translated: CASSTLTGAYTEAFF. This rearrangement joins TRBV11-2 to TRBJ1-1; 7 positions agree with TRBD1. V lost 5 bases to trimming and J lost 3 bases; unmatched junction nucleotides: 9. CDR1 SGHAT and CDR2 FQNNGV come from the germline V gene. There are 15 residues in the CDR3.

The chain combines TRBV6-4 with TRBJ2-7; D is unresolved. CDR1 MRHNA and CDR2 SNTAGT come from the germline V gene. The CDR3 spans 12 residues. V lost 5 bases to trimming and J lost 1 base, with 6 bases between them. The CDR3 DNA is TGTGCCAGCAGTAAGCTATCCTACGAGCAGTACTTC. This encodes CASSKLSYEQYF.

CDR3 loop: CASSPTRVEAPYEQYF. CDR3 in DNA: TGTGCCAGCAGTCCAACTAGAGTAGAGGCCCCCTACGAGCAGTACTTC. The V gene is TRBV27, the J gene TRBJ2-7; TRBD2 might be the D (5 bases). Deletions cut 5 bases from V and 2 bases from J, with 19 bases between. The germline gives CDR1 MNHEY, CDR2 SMNVEV (reference sequence). The CDR3 runs 16 residues.

V and J are TRBV28 and TRBJ2-5, with D perhaps TRBD2 (6 bases). The germline V gene encodes CDR1 MDHEN and CDR2 SYDVKM. Trimming pared 3 bases from V and 8 bases from J, leaving 19 bases between. The CDR3 contains 15 residues. CDR3 protein: CASSFGPSAQVTQYF. The CDR3 DNA is TGTGCCAGCAGTTTCGGTCCTAGCGCACAAGTAACCCAGTACTTC.

CDR3 residues: CASSYIGTYTF. CDR3 DNA: TGTGCCAGCAGTTATATCGGGACCTACACCTTC. The chain recombines TRBV6-5 with TRBJ1-2; TRBD1 might be the D (5 bases). There are 11 residues in the CDR3. V was trimmed by 3 bases and J by 10 bases, leaving 9 bases between them. Per germline, CDR1 MNHEY and CDR2 SVGAGI.

V gene TRBV5-1 combines with J gene TRBJ1-1; D possibly corresponds to TRBD1 (6 bases). This CDR3 has 17 amino acids. The V gene lost 4 bases and the J gene lost 0 bases, with 19 bases spanning the gap. CDR1 SGHRS and CDR2 YFSETQ come from the germline V gene. The CDR3 coding sequence is TGCGCCAGCAGCCTCCTCCGGACAGACCCCATGAACACTGAAGCTTTCTTT. Translating it yields CASSLLRTDPMNTEAFF.

J is TRBJ2-3 and V is TRBV7-2; 13 bases line up with TRBD2. Trimming took 5 bases from V and 11 from J; bases not matched to a gene: 7. Germline CDR1 is SGHTA and CDR2 is FQGNSA. This CDR3 has 14 residues. CDR3 bases: TGTGCCAGCAGCCCCGGACTAGCGGGAGTTGGGCAGTATTTT. Encoded protein: CASSPGLAGVGQYF.